These 22 T cell receptor beta chains originate from one sample sequenced in a study of CD4+ T cells in melanoma. This table comes from immunoSEQ multiplex PCR, and its TCRdb copy is limited to in-frame clones, with some not included. The data show approximately 5,100 clones, with over 55% seen just once and around 32% held by the top ten. The material sequenced was cells from a culture (not recorded whether cultured in vitro). These receptors were obtained from a human donor with melanoma.

This clone was found many times. The gene calls are TRBV5-4 and TRBJ1-3; perhaps TRBD1 as D (6 bases). This CDR3 spans 14 amino acids. Germline V CDR1 and CDR2: SGHNT, YYREEE (reference sequence). V gave up 4 bases and J gave up 2 bases, with 10 bases separating them. Written as DNA, the CDR3 is TGTGCCAGCAGCGATTACAGGGCTGGAAACACCATATATTTT. Translating gives CASSDYRAGNTIYF.

The genes are TRBV11-1 and TRBJ2-5; weak D call: TRBD2 (6 bases). This CDR3 comprises 15 residues. The germline V gene has CDR1 SGHAT and CDR2 FQDESV (reference sequence). The V end was cut by 4 bases, the J end by 1 base, with 13 bases between. In DNA form, the CDR3 reads TGTGCCAGCAGCTCGGCGGGGCCCTTCCAAGAGACCCAGTACTTC. The encoded protein is CASSSAGPFQETQYF.

The rearrangement joins TRBV4-1 to TRBJ2-3; D might be TRBD1 or TRBD2, each matching 5 bases. Germline CDR1 reads MGHRA; CDR2 reads YSYEKL. V shed 8 bases and J shed 1 base, with 7 bases lying between them. The CDR3 is 12 residues long. The CDR3 protein is CASEGRTDTQYF. Here the CDR3 DNA reads TGCGCCAGCGAGGGACGCACAGATACGCAGTATTTT.

This chain joins TRBV28 and TRBJ1-4; no clear D gene. V was pared by 3 bases and J by 6 bases, with 5 bases between. The CDR3 runs to 12 residues. Germline values: CDR1 MDHEN, CDR2 SYDVKM. The CDR3 DNA is TGTGCCAGCAGTTTGGACCATGAAAAACTGTTTTTT. This encodes CASSLDHEKLFF.

The J gene is TRBJ2-1, the V gene TRBV18, with D perhaps given as TRBD1 or TRBD2 (5 bases each). Between the trimmed V and J ends, which lost 3 bases and 0 bases, there was a span of 15 bases. The CDR3 has 17 residues. CDR1 is KGHSH and CDR2 is LQKENI in the germline V gene. The CDR3 nucleotides read TGTGCCAGCTCACCGGCTTTTGGGACGAGCTCCTACAATGAGCAGTTCTTC. Amino acid sequence: CASSPAFGTSSYNEQFF.

The rearrangement links TRBV7-2 to TRBJ1-2, with 8 nucleotides matching TRBD1. CDR1 and CDR2 (germline): SGHTA, FQGNSA. V gave up 5 bases and J gave up 4 bases; unmatched junction bases: 9. The CDR3 sequence is 15 residues long. The CDR3 spells CASSITQGVGYGYTF. The CDR3 coding sequence is TGTGCCAGCAGCATAACACAGGGGGTAGGCTATGGCTACACCTTC.

This clone was seen only once. This rearrangement joins TRBV6-6 to TRBJ1-2; 8 positions agree with TRBD1. The CDR3 length is 16 residues. Germline trimming cut 5 bases from V and 4 bases from J; bases unmatched to any gene: 12. Germline CDR1 is MNHNY and CDR2 is SVGAGI (reference sequence). DNA for the CDR3: TGTGCCAGCAGTCCGACAACGTTGGACAGGGCCTATGGCTACACCTTC. This translates into CASSPTTLDRAYGYTF.

The chain recombines TRBV2 with TRBJ1-1, with D unclear. The CDR3 runs to 13 residues. V dropped 4 bases and J dropped 5 bases, with 11 bases sitting between them. The germline CDR1 and CDR2 sequences are SNHLY and FYNNEI. CDR3 residues: CASSVQRGTEAFF. CDR3 in DNA: TGTGCCAGCAGTGTTCAACGCGGGACTGAAGCTTTCTTT.

V is TRBV19 and J is TRBJ1-1, with D maybe TRBD1 (6 bases). Trimming removed 7 bases at V and 6 bases at J, with 12 bases between. Looked up from germline, CDR1 is LNHDA and CDR2 is SQIVND (reference sequence). The CDR3 runs 12 residues. The CDR3 sequence is CASIEGGAEAFF. CDR3 DNA sequence: TGTGCCAGTATAGAGGGGGGCGCTGAAGCTTTCTTT.

In this sample, this clone is medium-sized. This chain uses TRBV6-2 or TRBV6-3 with TRBJ1-1; D not certain. V was clipped by 3 bases and J by 4 bases, with 9 bases between them. The germline V gene has CDR1 MNHEY and CDR2 SVGEGT. CDR3 length equals 13 residues. For the CDR3, the DNA is TGTGCCAGCAGTTATAGCCAATCCACTGAAGCTTTCTTT. Encoded protein: CASSYSQSTEAFF.

The rearrangement uses TRBV19 and TRBJ1-6; D ambiguous. CDR1 is LNHDA and CDR2 is SQIVND in the germline V gene (reference sequence). The CDR3 has 13 amino acids. The V end was cut by 5 bases, the J end by 7 bases, with 9 bases between. CDR3 loop: CASSAAANSPLHF. The CDR3 DNA reads TGTGCCAGTAGTGCCGCTGCCAATTCACCCCTCCACTTT.

The V gene is TRBV29-1, the J gene TRBJ1-2; D uncertain. From germline, CDR1 is SQVTM and CDR2 ANQGSEA. The V end was cut by 4 bases, the J end by 4 bases, with 10 bases between. There are 12 residues in the CDR3. The CDR3 DNA reads as TGCAGCGTTGCTGACACCCTCTATGGCTACACCTTC. Protein: CSVADTLYGYTF.

The chain joins TRBV5-1 to TRBJ2-6, with no clear D. Trimming cost V 1 base and J 0 bases, with 8 bases left between them. The CDR3 runs 16 residues. The V gene's germline CDR1 is SGHRS and CDR2 YFSETQ. The CDR3 here is CASSLSPLSGANVLTF. CDR3 DNA sequence: TGCGCCAGCAGCTTGTCCCCGCTCTCTGGGGCCAACGTCCTGACTTTC.

The rearrangement uses TRBV11-3 and TRBJ2-1; D gene unclear. The CDR3 covers 12 residues. Looked up from germline, CDR1 is SGHNT and CDR2 is YENEEA. The V and J ends lost 1 base and 7 bases respectively, with 5 bases between them. CDR3 protein: CASSLVGNEQFF. CDR3 in DNA: TGTGCCAGCAGCTTAGTTGGGAATGAGCAGTTCTTC.

The rearrangement links TRBV3-1 (or the pseudogene TRBV3-2) to TRBJ2-1; TRBD2 agrees at 8 bases. Germline CDR1 LGHDT, CDR2 YNNKEL (reference sequence). There are 15 residues in the CDR3. V lost 0 bases and J lost 6; bases outside the gene matches: 4. The CDR3 sequence: CASSQDGLASNEQFF. The CDR3 DNA reads TGTGCCAGCAGCCAAGATGGACTAGCTAGCAATGAGCAGTTCTTC.

Here the CDR3 DNA reads TGTGCCAGCAGTCAAAGGGGGGAAGGGGAACATAGCAATCAGCCCCAGCATTTT. This gives the protein CASSQRGEGEHSNQPQHF. The rearrangement uses TRBV28 and TRBJ1-5; TRBD1 might be the D (6 bases). CDR1 is MDHEN and CDR2 is SYDVKM in the germline V gene. The CDR3 length is 18 residues. Trimming removed 5 bases from V and 0 bases from J, with 20 bases in between.

The rearrangement uses TRBV7-6 and TRBJ2-7; 7 bases agree with TRBD1. CDR1 and CDR2 from the germline V gene are SGHVS and FNYEAQ. V was pared by 3 bases and J by 13 bases, with 6 bases of the junction left unmatched. This CDR3 comprises 11 residues. Written as DNA, the CDR3 is TGTGCCAGCAGCTTGGGGACAGACCTCTACTTC. It translates to CASSLGTDLYF.

This clone was observed a single time. J is TRBJ2-3 and V is TRBV6-4, with D perhaps TRBD1 (5 bases). Trimming stripped 4 bases from V and 5 bases from J, with 10 bases between. The CDR3 covers 13 residues. CDR1 and CDR2 from the germline V gene are MRHNA and SNTAGT. CDR3 loop: CASSALRGDTQYF. The CDR3 DNA reads TGTGCCAGCAGTGCCCTTAGGGGAGATACGCAGTATTTT.

DNA of the CDR3: TGTGCCATCAGTGAGAATCTGCGGGGGCCGGACAATGAGCAGTTCTTC. Protein sequence: CAISENLRGPDNEQFF. V is TRBV10-3 and J is TRBJ2-1; tentatively, D is TRBD2 (7 bases). CDR3 length equals 16 residues. Germline V gives CDR1 ENHRY, CDR2 SYGVKD. V was cut by 2 bases and J by 5 bases, with 16 bases left in between.

The chain recombines TRBV20-1 with TRBJ2-4; D may be TRBD2 (5 bases). The CDR3 runs 11 residues. The V end lost 3 bases, the J end lost 8 bases, and 8 bases lay between the germline ends. CDR1 DFQATT and CDR2 SNEGSKA come from the germline V gene (reference sequence). CDR3 sequence: CSASLAYIQYF. Written as DNA, the CDR3 is TGCAGTGCTAGTTTAGCGTACATTCAGTACTTC.

This clone is medium-sized within its sample. The chain carries TRBV27 and TRBJ1-4, with D possibly TRBD1 on 6 matching bases. CDR3 length: 13 residues. Germline CDR1 is MNHEY and CDR2 is SMNVEV (reference sequence). V lost 6 bases to trimming and J lost 7 bases, with 12 bases between them. The CDR3 reads CASSFTGFEKLFF. CDR3 bases: TGTGCCAGCAGCTTTACAGGGTTTGAAAAACTGTTTTTT.

This chain uses TRBV4-2 with TRBJ1-3, with D possibly TRBD1 on 6 matching bases. CDR1 is LGHNA and CDR2 is YNFKEQ in the germline V gene. V lost 1 base and J 0 bases, leaving 19 bases between the germline ends. The CDR3 consists of 19 residues. As DNA, the CDR3 is TGTGCCAGCAGCCAAGTGGCCAGCAGACAGGTTCACTCTGGAAACACCATATATTTT. Its protein is CASSQVASRQVHSGNTIYF.